These 20 T cell receptor beta chains came from one sample sequenced in a study of monozygotic twins with inflammatory bowel disease. Reanalyzing the 5' RACE reads, TCRdb keeps one entry per CDR3 protein, without DNA. The sample table sets out hundreds of thousands of distinct CDR3 sequences. Sequencing was done on a sample of blood. The receptors derive from a human donor with ulcerative colitis or Crohn's disease, or a healthy co-twin of an affected twin (not recorded which).

The chain uses TRBV2 and TRBJ2-2. This CDR3 spans 16 amino acids. From germline, CDR1 is SNHLY and CDR2 FYNNEI. The CDR3 reads CASSEVASINTGELFF.

V is TRBV20-1 and J is TRBJ1-6; the TRBD1 assignment by TCRdb is unverifiable without DNA. There are 16 residues in the CDR3. CDR1 DFQATT and CDR2 SNEGSKA come from the germline V gene (reference sequence). The CDR3 sequence is CSARDGRDRGLRSLHF.

The chain is built from TRBV7-9 and TRBJ2-1; without DNA, the TCRdb call of TRBD2 cannot be checked. The V gene's germline CDR1 is SEHNR and CDR2 FQNEAQ (reference sequence). The CDR3 contains 15 residues. CDR3: CASSFGLAEAGEQFF.

The chain combines TRBV25-1 with TRBJ1-2; the D call from TCRdb, TRBD1, cannot be confirmed without DNA. CDR1 is MGHDK, CDR2 SYGVNS, per germline. CDR3 length: 11 amino acids. CDR3 loop: CASSGSGSYTF.

The chain combines TRBV6-2 or TRBV6-3 with TRBJ2-6. The CDR3 length is 16 residues. Germline V lookup: CDR1 MNHEY, CDR2 SVGEGT. CDR3 protein: CASSYGSASGANVLTF.

The CDR3 region is CASSLGLIQEETQYF. The V call is TRBV4-1, the J call TRBJ2-5; TCRdb picks TRBD2, but there is no DNA to check that call. CDR1 is MGHRA and CDR2 is YSYEKL in the germline V gene. The length of the CDR3 is 15 residues.

V and J are TRBV11-1 and TRBJ2-7; the TCRdb call, TRBD2, lacks DNA for checking. Per germline, CDR1 SGHAT and CDR2 FQDESV (reference sequence). The CDR3 consists of 15 residues. CDR3 in amino acids: CASSTRSRSEAEQYF.

V and J are TRBV6-1 and TRBJ2-7; there is no DNA to check the TCRdb D call of TRBD1. CDR3 length: 16 amino acids. Germline CDR1 is MNHNS and CDR2 is SASEGT. CDR3 amino acids: CASSLTGTGRTYEQYF.

The V gene is TRBV3-1, the J gene TRBJ2-5. The length of the CDR3 is 12 residues. Germline CDR1 reads LGHDT; CDR2 reads YNNKEL (reference sequence). CDR3 loop: CASSQVSETQYF.

The rearrangement links TRBV3-1 to TRBJ1-2. The CDR3 extends over 14 amino acids. CDR1 and CDR2 (germline): LGHDT, YNNKEL (reference sequence). Here the CDR3 reads CASSPRLLNYGYTF.

This chain's CDR3 is CASTPGPGTNTEAFF. J is TRBJ1-1 and V is TRBV27. This CDR3 is 15 amino acids long. Germline assignment: CDR1 MNHEY and CDR2 SMNVEV (reference sequence).

The rearrangement joins TRBV9 to TRBJ1-5. Germline CDR1 is SGDLS and CDR2 is YYNGEE. The length of the CDR3 is 14 residues. CDR3 sequence: CASSGREATQPQHF.

V is TRBV6-5 and J is TRBJ1-3. The CDR3 extends over 15 amino acids. CDR1 is MNHEY, CDR2 SVGAGI, per germline. This CDR3 is CASSWEMGSGNTIYF.

The chain recombines TRBV6-1 with TRBJ2-7. The CDR3 sequence is 13 residues long. Germline V gene lookup returns CDR1 MNHNS and CDR2 SASEGT. CDR3 sequence reads: CASSENGAYEQYF.

This chain links TRBV5-1 with TRBJ2-2; as DNA is missing, the TRBD1 call by TCRdb cannot be tested. This CDR3 spans 15 amino acids. In germline, CDR1 is SGHRS, CDR2 YFSETQ. The CDR3 sequence: CASSPLGGEQGELFF.

The chain carries TRBV7-2 and TRBJ2-7; TCRdb's assignment of TRBD2 cannot be checked, as there is no DNA. This CDR3 is built from 15 residues. Germline CDR1 reads SGHTA; CDR2 reads FQGNSA. The CDR3 here is CASSSPGLAGGLPYF.

The chain has TRBV7-9 and TRBJ1-2; as DNA is missing, the TRBD1 call by TCRdb cannot be tested. The V gene's germline CDR1 is SEHNR and CDR2 FQNEAQ (reference sequence). The CDR3 loop spans 15 amino acids. CDR3 in amino acids: CASSIGQAASIDYTF.

The V gene is TRBV15, the J gene TRBJ1-2. CDR3 size: 14 residues. Germline V gene data show CDR1 as LNHNV and CDR2 as YYDKDF (reference sequence). This CDR3 reads CATSRSSESRGYTF.

CDR3 residues: CASGEGGEQFF. The chain links TRBV12-3 or TRBV12-4 to TRBJ2-1; the TCRdb D gene call, TRBD1, has no DNA to confirm it. The CDR3 sequence is 11 residues long.

The rearrangement uses TRBV20-1 and TRBJ2-1; TCRdb lists TRBD1, though no DNA is available to test this call. From germline, CDR1 is DFQATT and CDR2 SNEGSKA (reference sequence). The CDR3 is 16 residues long. CDR3: CSARSSGSLGYNEQFF.